This T cell receptor (beta chain) is drawn from a study of patients and donors after allogeneic stem cell transplantation. V was trimmed by 4 bases and J by 6 bases, leaving 15 bases between them. The CDR3 contains 14 residues. A single record per CDR3 protein comes from TCRdb applying MiXCR to the RT-PCR reads. The sample consists of about 74,000 distinct CDR3 sequences, 26% of them appearing once. The V gene is TRBV12-3 or TRBV12-4, the J gene TRBJ1-1; D possibly corresponds to TRBD1 (5 bases). The origin of this receptor is a human donor who was either an allogeneic HSCT recipient or a stem cell or donor lymphocyte infusion donor (not recorded which). It is not recorded whose cells these are; they may come from a transplant donor. Sequenced: blood, either unsorted or a sorted T cell fraction (not recorded which). In nucleotides, the CDR3 is TGTGCCAGCAGTTCGGGGCCTGGTTTCGCTGAAGCTTTCTTT. It is translated as CASSSGPGFAEAFF.